This T cell receptor (beta chain) was retrieved from a study of blood T cell repertoires in COVID-19. Trimming shortened V by 0 bases and J by 2 bases, and 5 bases separated the two germline ends. CDR1 and CDR2 (germline): LNHDA, SQIVND (reference sequence). This CDR3 comprises 15 residues. Clones were read by immunoSEQ multiplex PCR, and TCRdb kept only the in-frame ones, dropping some. The repertoire holds approximately 200,000 clones, with around 94% as singletons. This clonotype was sampled from a young man with COVID-19, enrolled during active disease. The sequencing input was peripheral blood. This sequence joins TRBV19 and TRBJ2-6; D ambiguous. DNA of the CDR3: TGTGCCAGTAGTATAGACCGGGCTGGGGCCAACGTCCTGACTTTC. This translates into CASSIDRAGANVLTF.